This passage covers 4 T cell receptor beta chains from one sample sequenced in a study of blood T cell repertoires in COVID-19. Libraries were prepared by immunoSEQ multiplex PCR; TCRdb keeps only in-frame clonotypes and omits some of them. Counted here are 40,000 to 60,000 clones, around 85% occurring once; the ten biggest clones make up about 14%. Sequencing was done on a sample of peripheral blood. These receptors were collected from a human donor in a cohort sampled during active COVID-19.

This clone occurred once. The chain employs TRBV4-1 and TRBJ2-7; 11 positions match TRBD1. CDR3 size: 16 residues. The V gene end was trimmed by 0 bases and the J gene end by 1 base; junction bases not matched to a gene: 2. CDR1 is MGHRA, CDR2 YSYEKL, per germline. CDR3 protein: CASSQEGTGGSYEQYF. DNA for the CDR3: TGCGCCAGCAGCCAAGAAGGGACAGGGGGTTCCTACGAGCAGTACTTC.

The chain recombines TRBV5-5 with TRBJ1-2; 9 nucleotides line up with TRBD1. With 4 bases clipped from V and 5 bases from J, the junction kept 3 bases outside the gene matches. Germline V gene sequence: CDR1 SGHKS, CDR2 YYEKEE (reference sequence). CDR3 length: 13 amino acids. The chain's CDR3 is CASSLGTGYGYTF. The CDR3 coding sequence is TGTGCCAGCAGCCTCGGGACAGGGTATGGCTACACCTTC.

This rearrangement joins TRBV9 to TRBJ1-1; no reliable D call. The V and J ends lost 2 bases and 5 bases respectively, with 10 bases between them. Germline loops: CDR1 SGDLS, CDR2 YYNGEE. The CDR3 length is 13 residues. The CDR3 spells CASSVTWATEAFF. DNA of the CDR3: TGTGCCAGCAGCGTCACTTGGGCTACTGAAGCTTTCTTT.

The CDR3 region has the DNA TGTGCCAGCAGCGGCAGGGGGTCCTCCTACGAGCAGTACTTC. Encoded protein: CASSGRGSSYEQYF. The chain joins TRBV5-4 to TRBJ2-7; 7 nucleotides align to TRBD1. The germline gives CDR1 SGHNT, CDR2 YYREEE (reference sequence). The junction had 4 bases not matched to a gene; V was cut back by 4 bases and J by 0 bases. The CDR3 runs 14 residues.